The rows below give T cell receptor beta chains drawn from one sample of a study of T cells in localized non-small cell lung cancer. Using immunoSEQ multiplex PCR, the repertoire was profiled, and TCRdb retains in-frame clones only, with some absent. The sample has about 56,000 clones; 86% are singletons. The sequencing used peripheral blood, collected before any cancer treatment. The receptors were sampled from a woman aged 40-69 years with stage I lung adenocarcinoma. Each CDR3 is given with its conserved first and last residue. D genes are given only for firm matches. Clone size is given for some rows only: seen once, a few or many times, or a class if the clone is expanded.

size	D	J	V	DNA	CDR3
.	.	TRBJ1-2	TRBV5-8	TGTGCCAGCAGCTTGGGCCAAGGGGCCTCGTATGGCTACACCTTC	CASSLGQGASYGYTF
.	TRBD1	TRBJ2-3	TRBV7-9	TGTGCCAGCCGAGGTAGACAGGGAGTCACAGATACGCAGTATTTT	CASRGRQGVTDTQYF
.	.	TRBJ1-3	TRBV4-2	TGTGCCAGCAGCCCTCCGCCGGGGGCCCACTCTGGAAACACCATATATTTT	CASSPPPGAHSGNTIYF
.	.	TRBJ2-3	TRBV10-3	TGTGCCATCGAGGCGGGGGCAGCAGATACGCAGTATTTT	CAIEAGAADTQYF
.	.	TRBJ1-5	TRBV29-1	TGCAGCGTTCTTCAGGGGAATCAGCCCCAGCATTTT	CSVLQGNQPQHF
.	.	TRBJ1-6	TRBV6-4	TGTGCCAGCAGTGCCGGGGTAGGGGCTAATTCACCCCTCCACTTT	CASSAGVGANSPLHF
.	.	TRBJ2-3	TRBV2	TGTGCCAGCAGTGCCTCTAGCTTGTCAGATACGCAGTATTTT	CASSASSLSDTQYF
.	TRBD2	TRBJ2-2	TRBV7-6	TGTGCCAGCAGCTCGCGGGGGGCGAGCACCGGGGAGCTGTTTTTT	CASSSRGASTGELFF
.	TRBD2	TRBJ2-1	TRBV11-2	TGTGCCAGCAGCCCGGGGGGGTTGGAGCAGTTCTTC	CASSPGGLEQFF
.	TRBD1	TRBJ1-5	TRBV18	TGTGCCAGCTCGCCCGGACAGGGTCATCAGCCCCAGCATTTT	CASSPGQGHQPQHF
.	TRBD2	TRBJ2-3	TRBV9	TGTGCCAGCAGCGTGGGACTAGCACCCGATACGCAGTATTTT	CASSVGLAPDTQYF
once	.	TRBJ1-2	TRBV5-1	TGCGCCAGCAGCTTGGCCGGGGTACAGTTCTATGGCTACACCTTC	CASSLAGVQFYGYTF
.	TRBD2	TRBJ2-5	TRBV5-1	TGCGCCAGCAGCTCGTCTCCGGGAGGAGAGACCCAGTACTTC	CASSSSPGGETQYF
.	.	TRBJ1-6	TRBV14	TGTGCCAGCAGCCAGGGTTCACCCCTCCACTTT	CASSQGSPLHF
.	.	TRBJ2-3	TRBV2	TGTGCCAGCAGTGAAGACACGGGGCGACTTGATACGCAGTATTTT	CASSEDTGRLDTQYF
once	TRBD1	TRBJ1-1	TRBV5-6	TGTGCCAGCAGCTTAGGGACAGGGCGGTCTAGCACTGAAGCTTTCTTT	CASSLGTGRSSTEAFF
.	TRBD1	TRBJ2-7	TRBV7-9	TGTGCCAGCAGCTGGCGGGACAGGGGCGCCGACGAGCAGTACTTC	CASSWRDRGADEQYF
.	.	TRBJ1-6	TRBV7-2	TGTGCCAGCAGCTTAGGAGGGGTGGGTTCACCCCTCCACTTT	CASSLGGVGSPLHF
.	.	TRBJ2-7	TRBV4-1	TGCGCCAGCAGCCAAGGGGGAGATCCAACCTCCTACGAGCAGTACTTC	CASSQGGDPTSYEQYF
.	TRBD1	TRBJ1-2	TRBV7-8	TGTGCCAGCAGCTCCCGGACAGGGGGGTTGGGGAATGGCTACACCTTC	CASSSRTGGLGNGYTF
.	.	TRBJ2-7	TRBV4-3	TGCGCCAGCAGCCAGGGGAGAATCGGACCCTACGAGCAGTACTTC	CASSQGRIGPYEQYF
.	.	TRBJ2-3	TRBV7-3	TGTGCCAGCAGCTTCAAGTCAGATACGCAGTATTTT	CASSFKSDTQYF
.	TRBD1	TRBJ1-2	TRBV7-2	TGTGCCAGCAGCTTAGTTGCAGGGGGGACAGGGGGCCATAAGAGCTACACCTTC	CASSLVAGGTGGHKSYTF
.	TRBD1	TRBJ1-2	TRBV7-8	TGTGCCAGCAGCTTAAGCGCAGGGGGCTATGGCTACACCTTC	CASSLSAGGYGYTF
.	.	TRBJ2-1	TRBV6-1	TGTGCCAGCAGCAGGACAGATGAGCAGTTCTTC	CASSRTDEQFF